The 4 T cell receptor beta chains below were found in one sample sequenced in a study of T-cell memory formation after mild COVID-19. TCRdb re-called the 5' RACE reads through MiXCR, storing one row per CDR3 protein. The table has some 82,000 distinct CDR3 sequences, 13% seen once. The specimen sequenced was PBMCs or a T cell subset sorted from them (not recorded which). The receptors originated from a man in his late teens or twenties who had mild COVID-19 (a few samples of this study predate the infection). Cell type and time point are not known.

This clonotype has just a few counts. This sequence joins TRBV12-3 or TRBV12-4 and TRBJ1-1; D is uncertain. V lost 5 bases to trimming and J lost 8 bases, with 12 bases between them. The CDR3 has 12 residues. The CDR3 DNA is TGTGCCAGCAGTCCCCCTGAGCGGGAAGCTTTCTTT. Protein: CASSPPEREAFF.

The chain couples TRBV4-1 to TRBJ2-7; 11 nucleotides align to TRBD1. CDR3 length equals 15 residues. The germline gives CDR1 MGHRA, CDR2 YSYEKL. V lost 6 bases and J lost 3; bases outside the gene matches: 7. The CDR3 is CASSPGTGGYYEQYF. The DNA for the CDR3 is TGCGCCAGCAGTCCCGGGACAGGGGGATACTACGAGCAGTACTTC.

This clonotype was seen ten or more times. V gene TRBV7-6 combines with J gene TRBJ1-4; TRBD1 agrees at 9 bases. Germline-derived CDR1 and CDR2 are SGHVS and FNYEAQ. Trimming removed 5 bases from V and 6 bases from J; junction bases left unmatched: 4. The CDR3 consists of 14 residues. Written as DNA, the CDR3 is TGTGCCAGCAGCCTGGGACAGGGATATGAAAAACTGTTTTTT. Protein product: CASSLGQGYEKLFF.

This clonotype was detected only a few times. The chain recombines TRBV29-1 with TRBJ2-1; D unresolved. The germline V gene has CDR1 SQVTM and CDR2 ANQGSEA. The V end was cut by 6 bases, the J end by 4 bases, with 10 bases between. The CDR3 has 12 amino acids. The CDR3 DNA is TGCAGCGTGGGTAAAGCGTACAATGAGCAGTTCTTC. Its protein is CSVGKAYNEQFF.